This TCR beta chain was sequenced during a study of T cells in Graves' hyperthyroidism and ophthalmopathy. Study information: Peripheral blood sampling occurred at initial diagnosis, before any treatment.

This clonotype was counted ten times or more. The source material, RNA transcripts, was used to amplify TCR beta CDR3 regions. A first-round RT-PCR of the TCR CDR3 used the HTBI primer set. TCRdb reprocessed the multiplex PCR reads via MiXCR and lists one record per CDR3 protein. The sample includes approximately 610,000 distinct CDR3 sequences, roughly 14% of them seen just once. The germline V gene has CDR1 SGHNT and CDR2 YYREEE (reference sequence). The V and J ends lost 7 bases and 4 bases respectively, with 17 bases between them. CDR3 length equals 14 residues. Source material: blood. The source is a woman between 35 and 50 years old with Graves' ophthalmopathy. The rearrangement links TRBV5-4 to TRBJ2-5; D could derive from TRBD1 or TRBD2 (6 bases each). For the CDR3, the DNA is TGTGCCAGCCTAAGGAGGGGGACGGGAGAGACCCAGTACTTC. Protein: CASLRRGTGETQYF.